The sequence of this TCR beta chain was determined in a study of monozygotic twins with inflammatory bowel disease (dated 2019 in TCRdb). Regarding the study in general: The complete study included some 28 monozygotic twin pairs: 19 IBD-discordant Danish pairs and nine German pairs, of which four were IBD-concordant and five were IBD-discordant. Disease-associated traits were sought mainly through comparisons between IBD patients and their genetically identical healthy co-twins within discordant pairs. Each individual had, on average, about 151 000 unique TCRalpha sequences and 181 000 unique TCRbeta sequences available for analysis. Results the study describes overall, beyond this receptor: The results gave no support for a single strong signal or clonotype linked to IBD. A decrease in TCRbeta repertoire diversity, as measured by inverse Simpson index, was observed in IBD patients compared with their healthy co-twins. No difference in repertoire similarity was observed between concordant and discordant twins, possibly owing to limited statistical power. IBD patients shared fewer clonotypes with other individuals than healthy twins did, most markedly in patients showing signs of disease activity. Differing immunosuppressive treatments among patients may have added background noise and inter-individual variability to the repertoires. The analysis was unable to tell apart different T cell subtypes.

The method was 5' RACE. For each TCR library, around 3,800 ng of total RNA was used. For each sample, cDNA synthesis with SMARTScribe reverse transcriptase was split into eight separate reactions. Unique molecular identifiers containing a 6-nucleotide sample barcode were introduced through template switching during cDNA synthesis. Two nested PCRs of about 15 and 9 cycles amplified the TCRalpha and TCRbeta cDNA, and bead purification followed each PCR. Before amplification, the cDNA was treated with uracil DNA-glycosylase and purified using the QIAquick PCR purification kit. The second PCR was the step at which Illumina TruSeq-compatible adapters and sample-specific barcodes were added. Library quality and concentration were assessed using TapeStation and Qubit, and roughly 5 ng of each library was pooled. Sequencing of pooled libraries was carried out on an Illumina HiSeq2500 single-index Rapid Run using 2 x 100 bp reads and custom sequencing primers. From the authors' description of their analysis: MiGEC version 1.2.6 was used for UMI-based consensus assembly, which corrected PCR and sequencing errors. V(D)J alignment, clonotype assembly and CDR3 extraction were performed with MiXCR version 2.1.1. To normalise gene usage, clonotype sharing and MAIT/NKT TCR abundance, the top 1000, 10 000 and 20 000 clonotypes in each sample were analysed. Diversity was computed as the inverse Simpson index with the vegan R package after downsampling to 27 000 UMIs. Statistical testing used paired Mann-Whitney U tests on the discordant twin pairs and applied Benjamini-Hochberg correction for multiple testing. Once TCRdb had reprocessed the reads, it stored one entry per CDR3 protein sequence and supplied no DNA. TCRdb's processing, not the study's, gives the V and J calls here. This sample's table carries 300,000 to 400,000 distinct CDR3 sequences. The ten most abundant clones make up 2% to 2.5% of the sample.

Inclusive of the bounding cysteine and phenylalanine, the CDR3 is 20 residues long. Only the protein is available. The CDR1 and CDR2 encoded by the germline V gene (reference sequence) are DFQATT and SNEGSKA. As for this clonotype: Its target antigen remains unknown.

From each donor, an approximately 2.3 ml peripheral blood sample was drawn into PAXgene tubes and stored at -80 degrees C. Total RNA was isolated from whole blood with the PAXgene blood miRNA kit on an automated QIAcube, without T cell sorting. Peripheral blood from monozygotic twin pairs who were concordant or discordant for inflammatory bowel disease underwent deep TCRalpha and TCRbeta repertoire profiling using unique molecular barcoding. Smoking habits were recorded for all twin pairs, and individuals were classified as current, former or never smokers. Recombination joined TRBV20-1 with TRBJ2-2; without DNA, the TCRdb call of TRBD2 cannot be checked. Sequencing used blood. The TCR sequence derives from a human donor with ulcerative colitis or Crohn's disease, or a healthy co-twin of an affected twin (not recorded which). For the CDR3, the sequence is CSARVLKPGLAPTNTGELFF.